What follows are 19 T cell receptor beta chains derived from one specimen sequenced in a study of patients and donors after allogeneic stem cell transplantation. Using its own MiXCR run on the RT-PCR reads, TCRdb lists one record per CDR3 protein. The data hold fewer than 30,000 distinct CDR3 sequences, with 8.1% observed a single time. The sequencing sample was made of blood, either unsorted or a sorted T cell fraction (not recorded which). These receptors all stem from a human donor who was either an allogeneic HSCT recipient or a stem cell or donor lymphocyte infusion donor (not recorded which). It is not recorded whose cells these are; they may come from a transplant donor.

The chain employs TRBV7-9 and TRBJ1-1, with D possibly matching TRBD1 (5 bases). With 3 bases removed from V and 7 bases from J, the gap between germline ends came to 12 bases. Germline CDR1 is SEHNR and CDR2 is FQNEAQ (reference sequence). CDR3 length: 13 residues. The CDR3 spells CASSFGQTVEAFF. Written as DNA, the CDR3 is TGTGCCAGCAGCTTTGGCCAGACAGTTGAAGCTTTCTTT.

In its sample, this clonotype ranks as medium-sized (0.01 to 0.1%). The gene calls are TRBV20-1 and TRBJ2-3; tentatively, D is TRBD1 (6 bases). The CDR3 has 14 amino acids. Trimming stripped 3 bases from V and 4 bases from J, with 14 bases between. Germline CDR1 reads DFQATT; CDR2 reads SNEGSKA (reference sequence). The CDR3 is CSARKQGAPDTQYF. In DNA form, the CDR3 reads TGCAGTGCTAGGAAACAGGGAGCACCAGATACGCAGTATTTT.

At least ten counts were recorded for this clonotype. The chain is built from TRBV20-1 and TRBJ2-5; D might be TRBD1 (6 bases). V lost 6 bases and J 1 base, leaving 12 bases between the germline ends. Germline V gene sequence: CDR1 DFQATT, CDR2 SNEGSKA (reference sequence). The CDR3 is 13 amino acids. CDR3 amino acids: CSAYGQSQETQYF. The CDR3 nucleotides read TGCAGTGCCTACGGACAGAGCCAAGAGACCCAGTACTTC.

Only a few counts were recorded for this clonotype. The chain couples TRBV5-1 to TRBJ2-5; possible D gene TRBD2, 5 bases. This CDR3 contains 15 residues. Trimming stripped 0 bases from V and 3 bases from J, with 12 bases between. Per germline, CDR1 SGHRS and CDR2 YFSETQ. The CDR3 is CASSLVLFGKETQYF. CDR3 bases: TGCGCCAGCAGCTTGGTCTTATTCGGGAAAGAGACCCAGTACTTC.

CDR3: CASSNRDQETQYF. The DNA for the CDR3 is TGTGCCAGTAGTAACAGGGATCAAGAGACCCAGTACTTC. The chain carries TRBV19 and TRBJ2-5; D perhaps matches TRBD1 (6 bases). V lost 4 bases and J 2 bases, leaving 8 bases between the germline ends. CDR3 length: 13 residues. Looked up from germline, CDR1 is LNHDA and CDR2 is SQIVND (reference sequence).

This clonotype has just a few counts. This chain uses TRBV15 with TRBJ2-7; D ambiguous. Trimming took 1 base from V and 4 from J, leaving 11 bases between them. The germline V gene encodes CDR1 LNHNV and CDR2 YYDKDF (reference sequence). The CDR3 is 14 amino acids. DNA for the CDR3: TGTGCCACCAGCAGAGTTGTGGGCGTTTACGAGCAGTACTTC. It specifies CATSRVVGVYEQYF.

The rearrangement joins TRBV3-1 to TRBJ2-4; D perhaps matches TRBD1 (5 bases). This CDR3 comprises 16 residues. V lost 1 base and J lost 1, with 11 bases in between. CDR1 is LGHDT, CDR2 YNNKEL, per germline (reference sequence). Here the CDR3 DNA reads TGTGCCAGCAGCCAAGCCCTCTCAGGGGCCAAAAACATTCAGTACTTC. Protein: CASSQALSGAKNIQYF.

This clonotype was seen repeatedly, ten times or more. The chain is built from TRBV7-6 and TRBJ2-1, with D hard to call. The CDR3 consists of 13 residues. V gave up 2 bases and J gave up 3 bases, with 5 bases separating them. CDR1 is SGHVS and CDR2 is FNYEAQ in the germline V gene. The CDR3 nucleotides are TGTGCCAGCAGCTTATTTGACTACAATGAGCAGTTCTTC. It is translated as CASSLFDYNEQFF.

In this sample, this clonotype turned up many times. V usage is TRBV5-1 and J usage is TRBJ1-1; the D gene is possibly TRBD1 (5 bases). Germline V gene lookup returns CDR1 SGHRS and CDR2 YFSETQ. V shed 4 bases and J shed 3 bases, with 16 bases lying between them. The CDR3 is 15 amino acids. CDR3 bases: TGCGCCAGCAGCCCCTGGACACGGTCGGACACTGAAGCTTTCTTT. This codes for CASSPWTRSDTEAFF.

This clonotype was counted at least ten times. The V gene is TRBV28, the J gene TRBJ2-1; 9 nucleotides line up with TRBD2. CDR3 length: 17 residues. Germline values: CDR1 MDHEN, CDR2 SYDVKM. Trimming at V came to 6 bases and at J to 2 bases, leaving 11 bases not matched to a gene. The CDR3 DNA is TGTGCCAGCAGGGCCCCTAGCGGGAAAGGGGCCTACAATGAGCAGTTCTTC. Its translation is CASRAPSGKGAYNEQFF.

V usage is TRBV11-3 and J usage is TRBJ2-1; TRBD2 matches 8 bases. The trim removed 2 bases at V and 6 bases at J, leaving 6 bases unmatched. The CDR3 totals 15 residues. Germline assignment: CDR1 SGHNT and CDR2 YENEEA. The CDR3 sequence: CASSLSYAGGNEQFF. CDR3 sequence (DNA): TGTGCCAGCAGCTTAAGTTATGCGGGGGGCAATGAGCAGTTCTTC.

The chain couples TRBV7-8 to TRBJ1-5; 7 positions match TRBD1. The CDR3 has 17 residues. V was pared by 1 base and J by 7 bases, with 13 bases of the junction left unmatched. Germline V CDR1 and CDR2: SGHVS, FQNEAQ. This chain's CDR3 is CASSLGTGSTPGQPQHF. The CDR3 region has the DNA TGTGCCAGCAGCTTAGGGACAGGTTCCACCCCGGGCCAGCCCCAGCATTTT.

By its share, this clonotype is medium-sized. V usage is TRBV6-5 and J usage is TRBJ2-1; a possible D gene is TRBD2 (5 bases). The germline V gene encodes CDR1 MNHEY and CDR2 SVGAGI. The CDR3 runs 16 residues. V lost 0 bases, J lost 8 bases, and 17 bases lay in between. This chain's CDR3 is CASSYSVGSIAYEQFF. The DNA for the CDR3 is TGTGCCAGCAGTTACTCGGTGGGGAGTATAGCGTATGAGCAGTTCTTC.

V and J are TRBV20-1 and TRBJ2-3, with D perhaps TRBD2 (5 bases). The CDR3 sequence is 17 residues long. CDR1 and CDR2 (germline): DFQATT, SNEGSKA (reference sequence). The V end lost 6 bases, the J end lost 5 bases, and 27 bases lay between the germline ends. This CDR3 is CSARSSGLKIGIDTQYF. DNA for the CDR3: TGCAGTGCCCGCTCCTCGGGCCTCAAGATCGGGATAGATACGCAGTATTTT.

This clonotype was observed at least ten times. The genes are TRBV19 and TRBJ1-1, with 8 bases aligning to TRBD1. This CDR3 is built from 13 residues. CDR1 is LNHDA and CDR2 is SQIVND in the germline V gene (reference sequence). The J segment lost 3 bases and the V segment lost 7 bases, leaving 4 bases of the junction unmatched. The CDR3 nucleotides are TGTGCCAGTACCGCACAGGGGGACACTGAAGCTTTCTTT. Translated, it gives CASTAQGDTEAFF. The full variable domain, in which reference TRBV19 and TRBJ1-1 provide the parts outside the CDR3, is DGGITQSPKYLFRKEGQNVTLSCEQNLNHDAMYWYRQDPGQGLRLIYYSQIVNDFQKGDIAEGYSVSREKKESFPLTVTSAQKNPTAFYLCASTAQGDTEAFFGQGTRLTVV.

This clonotype was counted many times. The V call is TRBV10-3, the J call TRBJ1-2; 10 bases fit TRBD1. CDR3 length equals 15 residues. Germline-derived CDR1 and CDR2 are ENHRY and SYGVKD. V was pared by 5 bases and J by 4 bases, with 7 bases of the junction left unmatched. The CDR3 nucleotides are TGTGCCATCAGTACAAACCGGGACAGGGGCTATGGCTACACCTTC. Its protein is CAISTNRDRGYGYTF.

This clonotype has ten or more counts. The chain joins TRBV7-9 to TRBJ1-2, with unresolved D. Trimming pared 1 base from V and 4 bases from J, leaving 10 bases between. This CDR3 has 14 amino acids. The germline V gene has CDR1 SEHNR and CDR2 FQNEAQ (reference sequence). The CDR3 region has the DNA TGTGCCAGCAGCTTAGTGGGTCAGACCTATGGCTACACCTTC. Translation: CASSLVGQTYGYTF.

Many counts were recorded for this clonotype. This chain connects TRBV2 to TRBJ2-7; TRBD2 matches 10 bases. Germline-derived CDR1 and CDR2 are SNHLY and FYNNEI. The CDR3 has 18 amino acids. J was trimmed by 3 bases and V by 6 bases; bases with no gene match: 17. The CDR3, as DNA: TGTGCCAGCAGCCGGGACAGGAGGACTAGCGGATGGCGCTACGAGCAGTACTTC. As protein: CASSRDRRTSGWRYEQYF.

In its sample, this clonotype was seen many times. V usage is TRBV20-1 and J usage is TRBJ2-1, with D tentatively TRBD1 or TRBD2 (5 bases each). Germline V gene data show CDR1 as DFQATT and CDR2 as SNEGSKA (reference sequence). This CDR3 spans 12 amino acids. Trimming removed 6 bases from V and 6 bases from J, with 12 bases in between. The CDR3 bases are TGCAGTGCCCGTTGGGGGAGCAATGAGCAGTTCTTC. Translated: CSARWGSNEQFF.